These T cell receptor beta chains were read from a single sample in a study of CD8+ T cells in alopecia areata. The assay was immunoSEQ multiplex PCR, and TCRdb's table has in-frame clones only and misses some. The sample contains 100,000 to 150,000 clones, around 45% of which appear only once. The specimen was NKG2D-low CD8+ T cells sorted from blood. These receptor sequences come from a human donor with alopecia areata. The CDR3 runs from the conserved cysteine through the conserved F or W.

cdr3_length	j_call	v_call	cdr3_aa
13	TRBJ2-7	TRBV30	CAWHRGRGNEQYF
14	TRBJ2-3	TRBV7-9	CASSTTSGLDTQYF
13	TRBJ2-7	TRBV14	CASSQIGSYEQYF
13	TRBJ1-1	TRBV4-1	CASSQVGGNEAFF
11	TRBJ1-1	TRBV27	CASSSGLGAFF
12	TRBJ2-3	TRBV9	CASSVGADTQYF
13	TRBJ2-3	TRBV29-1	CSTNTGGTDTQYF
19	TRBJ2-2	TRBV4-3	CASSQEVKGVSLDTGELFF
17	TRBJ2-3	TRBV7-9	CASSFTGTSGGTDTQYF
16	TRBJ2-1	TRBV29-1	CSVEGPADHTYNEQFF
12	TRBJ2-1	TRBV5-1	CASSWRGDEQFF
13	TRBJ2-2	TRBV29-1	CSVVSEGTGELFF
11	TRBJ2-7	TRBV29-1	CSVVEANEQYF
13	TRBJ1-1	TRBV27	CASSPTMNTEAFF
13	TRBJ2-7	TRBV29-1	CSAEDLAGLEQYF
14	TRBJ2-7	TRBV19	CASSIQDLSYEQYF
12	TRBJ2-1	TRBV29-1	CSVTSSYNEQLF
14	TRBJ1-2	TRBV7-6	CASSPGEGNYGYTF
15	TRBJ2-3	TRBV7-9	CASSSGQGGTDTQYF
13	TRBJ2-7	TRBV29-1	CSVVDAGRYEQYF
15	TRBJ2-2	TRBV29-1	CSVAGTGEWAGELFF